This T cell receptor (beta chain) appears in the sequencing data of a study of blood T cells in healthy people across ages. A J-beta primer mix and a sample-barcoded 5' primer were used in a second PCR of about 7 to 11 cycles. Each CDR3 protein is one row after TCRdb ran MiXCR on the 5' RACE reads. This table has 650,000 to 800,000 distinct CDR3 sequences, under 45% appearing once. The CDR3 has 16 residues. Looked up from germline, CDR1 is SQVTM and CDR2 is ANQGSEA. Donors were systemically healthy Caucasian individuals from Russia aged roughly 6 to 95 years. Every participating donor contributed 8.5 to 10 milliliters of peripheral blood through a draw.

This TCR came from a man between 60 and 70 years old in good health. Sequencing input: blood. The genes are TRBV29-1 and TRBJ2-4; 9 bases match TRBD2. Gene TRBJ2-7 matches the end of the DNA better, so the J call may be wrong. DNA for the CDR3: TGCAGCGTTGTCGTTGGAGGGACTAGCATAAGCCTCGAGCAGTACTTC. This gives the protein CSVVVGGTSISLEQYF.